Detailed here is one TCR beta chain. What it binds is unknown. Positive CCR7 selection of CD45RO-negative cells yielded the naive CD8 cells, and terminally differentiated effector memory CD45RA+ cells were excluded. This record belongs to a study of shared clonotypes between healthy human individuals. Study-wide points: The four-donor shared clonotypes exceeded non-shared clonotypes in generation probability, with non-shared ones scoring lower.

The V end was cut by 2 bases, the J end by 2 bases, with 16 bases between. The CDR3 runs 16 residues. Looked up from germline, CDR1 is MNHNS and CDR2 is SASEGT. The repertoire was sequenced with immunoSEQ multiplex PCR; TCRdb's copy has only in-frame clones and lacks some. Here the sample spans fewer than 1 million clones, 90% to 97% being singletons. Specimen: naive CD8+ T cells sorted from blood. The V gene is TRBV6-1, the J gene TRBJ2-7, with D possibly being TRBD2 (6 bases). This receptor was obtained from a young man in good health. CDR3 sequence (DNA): TGTGCCAGCAGTGAAAGCTGGCAGGGACTTACCTACGAGCAGTACTTC. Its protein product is CASSESWQGLTYEQYF.